The clone carrying this TCR beta chain was detected only a few times. As yet, its antigen is unknown. This sample was included in a study of T cells after yellow fever vaccination. Whole-study findings and limits: It was a small share of clonotypes that appeared in both CD4 and CD8 compartments. Weaker, the secondary response had a peak occurring faster, on day 5 versus 15. At approximately 96% for CD4 and approximately 89% for CD8, most primary-vaccination clones showed up again after the booster.

The CDR3 sequence is 13 residues long. Germline V gene lookup returns CDR1 MNHNY and CDR2 SVGAGI (reference sequence). Trimming cost V 6 bases and J 8 bases, with 16 bases left between them. Making TCR cDNA involved 5'RACE template switching, which added UMIs and a universal primer site. MiXCR, run by TCRdb on the 5' RACE reads, gives a single entry per CDR3 protein. The sample includes some 300,000 distinct CDR3 sequences, roughly 10% of them seen just once. The chain uses TRBV6-6 and TRBJ1-2; TRBD1 is a possible D gene (5 bases). The TCR sequence derives from a man aged 18 to 29 who received the YFV17D yellow fever vaccine. The material was CD4+ T cells sorted from PBMCs, obtained 45 days after the yellow fever booster vaccination. This chain's CDR3 is CASSPTGGEGYTF. The CDR3 DNA is TGTGCCAGCAGCCCCACAGGAGGTGAAGGCTACACCTTC.